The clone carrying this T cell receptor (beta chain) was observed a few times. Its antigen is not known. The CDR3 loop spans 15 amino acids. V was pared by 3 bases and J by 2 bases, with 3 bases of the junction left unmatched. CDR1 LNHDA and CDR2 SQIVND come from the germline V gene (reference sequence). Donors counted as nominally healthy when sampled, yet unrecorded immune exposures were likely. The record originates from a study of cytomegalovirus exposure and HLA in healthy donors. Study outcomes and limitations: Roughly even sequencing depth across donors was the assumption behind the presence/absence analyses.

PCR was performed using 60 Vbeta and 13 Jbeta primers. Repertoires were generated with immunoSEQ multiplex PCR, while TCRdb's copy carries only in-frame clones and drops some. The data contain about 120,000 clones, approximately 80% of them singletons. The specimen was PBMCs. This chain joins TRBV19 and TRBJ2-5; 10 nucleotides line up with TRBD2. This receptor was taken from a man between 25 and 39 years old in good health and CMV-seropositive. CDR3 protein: CASSISGGLQETQYF. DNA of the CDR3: TGTGCCAGTAGTATTAGCGGGGGGCTACAAGAGACCCAGTACTTC.